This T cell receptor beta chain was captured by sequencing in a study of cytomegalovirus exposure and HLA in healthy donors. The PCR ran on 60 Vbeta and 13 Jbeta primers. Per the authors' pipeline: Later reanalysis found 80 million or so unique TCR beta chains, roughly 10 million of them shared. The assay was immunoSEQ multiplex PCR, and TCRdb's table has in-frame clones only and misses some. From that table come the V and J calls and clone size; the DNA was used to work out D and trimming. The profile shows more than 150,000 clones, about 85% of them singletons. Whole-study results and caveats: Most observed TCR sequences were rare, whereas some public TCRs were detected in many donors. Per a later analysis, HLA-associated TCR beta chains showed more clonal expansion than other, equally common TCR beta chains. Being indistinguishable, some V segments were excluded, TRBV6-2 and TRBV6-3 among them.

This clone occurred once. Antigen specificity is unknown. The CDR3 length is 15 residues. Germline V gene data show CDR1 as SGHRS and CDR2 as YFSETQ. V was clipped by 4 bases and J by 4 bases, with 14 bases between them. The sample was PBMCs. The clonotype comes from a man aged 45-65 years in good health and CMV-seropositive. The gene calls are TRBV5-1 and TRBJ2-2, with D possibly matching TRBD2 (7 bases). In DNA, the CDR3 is TGCGCCAGCAGCGTGGGGGGGGGCCCCACCGGGGAGCTGTTTTTT. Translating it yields CASSVGGGPTGELFF. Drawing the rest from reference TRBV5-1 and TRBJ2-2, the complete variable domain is KAGVTQTPRYLIKTRGQQVTLSCSPISGHRSVSWYQQTPGQGLQFLFEYFSETQRNKGNFPGRFSGRQFSNSRSEMNVSTLELGDSALYLCASSVGGGPTGELFFGEGSRLTVL.